Here is one TCR beta chain with its context. This clonotype has at least ten counts. No cognate antigen has been identified for it. No base quality values were provided; no much bigger clone lies one nucleotide off. Sequences MNHEY (CDR1) and SVGAGI (CDR2) are obtained from the germline V gene. From its cysteine to its phenylalanine, the CDR3 spans 19 amino acids. Only CDR3 DNA remains: 57 bases, in frame from the first base. Trimming costs V 2 bases and J 1 base, and their ends lie 20 bases apart. This sample is part of a study of CD8 T cells in ankylosing spondylitis (dated by TCRdb to the late 2010s). Looking at the study overall: The study profiled T cell receptor beta repertoires in healthy donors and ankylosing spondylitis patients to find disease-linked TCR variants. The whole study cohort included about a hundred healthy donors and 25 ankylosing spondylitis patients. Peripheral blood samples were taken, and synovial fluid was additionally collected from ankylosing spondylitis patients. Study-wide findings and limitations: A CD8+ phenotype was shown by the disease-linked clones, which were found at relatively low frequencies in peripheral blood. Blood from ankylosing spondylitis patients appeared to be characterized by a TCR beta motif composed of eight highly homologous amino acid variants. Significant enrichment of the disease-linked clones was reported in matched synovial fluid samples from ankylosing spondylitis patients. Some motif variants had previously been reported in the synovial fluid and blood of reactive arthritis patients, which suggests shared mechanisms of disease initiation.

The sequencer was an Illumina HiSeq 2500. Quantitative 5'-RACE with molecular barcodes was the method used to prepare the TCR beta libraries. The study's processing was this. Disease-linked TCR variants were identified with a new computational method built on a probabilistic model of VDJ rearrangement. The raw public reads went through TCRdb reprocessing: fastp at Q25, MiXCR clone calling, in-frame beta chains kept. A single entry per CDR3 protein holds the most common genes and DNA from its merged rows. What appears here as the V and J calls and clone size reflects TCRdb's work, not the paper's. Within this sample are fewer than 550,000 distinct CDR3 sequences, with approximately 5% of them counted one time only. Roughly 3.2% of the sample is taken by the ten largest.

The sequence derives from a male donor with ankylosing spondylitis. The material sequenced was blood, either unsorted or a sorted T cell fraction (not recorded which). The chain joins TRBV6-5 to TRBJ2-2; the D element could tentatively be TRBD1 or TRBD2, as 6 bases agree for each. CDR3 loop: CASSYSPWGALKNTGELFF. DNA sequence: TGTGCCAGCAGTTACAGCCCCTGGGGGGCCCTCAAGAACACCGGGGAGCTGTTTTTT.